This TCR beta chain was retrieved from a study of CD8 T cells in ankylosing spondylitis. General observations from the study: Blood from ankylosing spondylitis patients appeared to carry a characteristic roughly eight-variant TCR beta motif. Significant enrichment of disease-linked clones was reportedly seen in matched ankylosing spondylitis synovial fluid. Past studies reported some motif variants in reactive arthritis synovial fluid and blood.

This clonotype was seen more than once but under ten times. The antigen is not known. The CDR3 is 14 amino acids. Germline lookup yields CDR1 DFQATT and CDR2 SNEGSKA (reference sequence). J gave up 4 bases and V 3 bases, and 8 bases lay outside the gene matches. Using quantitative 5'-RACE with molecular barcodes, the authors made TCR beta libraries. From the 5' RACE reads, TCRdb called clonotypes with MiXCR, one entry per CDR3 protein. The top ten clones hold nearly 7% of a sample with about 540,000 distinct CDR3 sequences, roughly an eighth of them seen once. The sequence was obtained from a male donor with ankylosing spondylitis. The specimen sequenced was blood, either unsorted or a sorted T cell fraction (not recorded which). V is TRBV20-1 and J is TRBJ1-1, with 7 bases matching TRBD1. The CDR3 protein is CSAREGTEATEAFF. The CDR3 DNA reads TGCAGTGCTAGGGAAGGGACAGAGGCCACTGAAGCTTTCTTT.